This T cell receptor beta chain was documented in a study of OX40 agonist ivuxolimab in advanced cancers. Study-level information: Among those enrolled, mean age was 60 years (range about 23 to 79) and about 81% were male. The eligibility criteria allowed prior anti-PD-1, anti-PD-L1 or anti-CTLA-4 therapy, and around 40% had some. Study observations and caveats: Clonal expansion was among the lowest in partial responders at 0.1-3.0 mg/kg, especially CD8+.

V was pared by 3 bases and J by 0 bases, with 7 bases of the junction left unmatched. Germline V gives CDR1 LNHDA, CDR2 SQIVND (reference sequence). The CDR3 loop spans 17 amino acids. About this clone itself: Its specificity is not known.

At baseline, cycle 4 day 1, and cycle 7 day 1, blood was sampled. TCRdb keeps only in-frame clones here, not all; method: immunoSEQ multiplex PCR. The data contain some 95,000 clones, 92% of them singletons. This chain uses TRBV19 with TRBJ2-2; 7 bases align to TRBD2. Sequenced here: CD4+ or CD8+ T cells sorted from blood, sampled in a trial of the OX40 agonist ivuxolimab. The TCR originated in an adult with an advanced solid tumor such as melanoma, head and neck, liver or kidney cancer. The CDR3 bases are TGTGCCAGTAGTATCGGGAGGAGGGATGCGAACACCGGGGAGCTGTTTTTT. Translating gives CASSIGRRDANTGELFF.